The sequence of this T cell receptor beta chain was determined in a study of vaccination effects on CD4 cells after COVID-19. Study-level results: Healthy vaccine recipients' vaccine-induced clones were almost all SARS-CoV-2 mono-reactive. Clones arising from infection and from vaccination showed marked clonal contraction late after vaccination.

With the ViraFEST assay, the study expanded antigen-specific CD4+ T cells using viral peptide pools, then sequenced them. When nine to ten days of culture had elapsed, CD4+ T cells were isolated. Vaccinated participants had no history of SARS-CoV-2 infection and tested negative for nucleocapsid antibodies. Roughly 1.9 million PBMC per well received approximately 10 IU/ml IL-2 and roughly 10 ug/ml peptides in culture. Cultures received IL-2 medium that replaced half the medium on days 3 and 7. The CDR3 is made up of 16 amino acids. V gave up 2 bases and J gave up 7 bases; unmatched junction bases: 10. Germline assignment: CDR1 SEHNR and CDR2 FQNEAQ (reference sequence). Points on this clone: Its antigen remains unknown.

TCRdb's copy holds only in-frame clones and misses some; the assay was immunoSEQ multiplex PCR. In the table there are under 45,000 clones, 77% of which are singletons. The TCR was taken from a human donor who received a COVID-19 vaccine. J is TRBJ1-4 and V is TRBV7-9; 7 bases line up with TRBD1. The sample was CD4+ T cells from PBMCs cultured with HCoV-NL63 spike peptides, taken before COVID-19 vaccination. In nucleotides, the CDR3 is TGTGCCAGCAGCTTATGGGCGGGGACAGACGCTGAAAAACTGTTTTTT. Amino acids: CASSLWAGTDAEKLFF.